This T cell receptor (beta chain) was identified during a study of cytomegalovirus exposure and HLA in healthy donors. The table came from immunoSEQ multiplex PCR; TCRdb's copy has only in-frame clones and leaves some out. The table records around 130,000 clones, around 92% of them present only once. The clonotype was recovered from a man aged 30 to 45 in good health and CMV-seronegative. Sequences were obtained from PBMCs.

The CDR3 bases are TGTGCCAGCTCACCTCCGACAAGAAACACTGAAGCTTTCTTT. Its protein product is CASSPPTRNTEAFF. The J gene is TRBJ1-1, the V gene TRBV18; the D is unclear. The length of the CDR3 is 14 residues. In germline, CDR1 is KGHSH, CDR2 LQKENI. Trimming pared 3 bases from V and 2 bases from J, leaving 10 bases between.